These 14 T cell receptor beta chains were all obtained from the same sample, sequenced in a study of blood T cell repertoires in COVID-19. This table comes from immunoSEQ multiplex PCR, and its TCRdb copy is limited to in-frame clones, with some not included. The table shows roughly 500,000 clones, with about 88% occurring only once. The source material was peripheral blood. All receptors come from a man between 18 and 29 years old with COVID-19, enrolled during active disease.

The chain has TRBV27 and TRBJ2-3; TRBD2 matches 8 bases. V dropped 5 bases and J dropped 0; count of bases not matched to a gene: 4. The CDR3 consists of 15 residues. CDR1 is MNHEY and CDR2 is SMNVEV in the germline V gene (reference sequence). This CDR3 is CASSQRGLSTDTQYF. The CDR3 DNA follows: TGTGCCAGCAGTCAGCGGGGGCTTAGCACAGATACGCAGTATTTT.

This CDR3 is CASSIVPGTQYF. CDR3 DNA sequence: TGTGCCAGCAGCATAGTCCCAGGGACCCAGTACTTC. The V and J genes are TRBV7-9 and TRBJ2-5; D gene ambiguous. CDR1 SEHNR and CDR2 FQNEAQ come from the germline V gene (reference sequence). This CDR3 has 12 amino acids. V was trimmed by 5 bases and J by 7 bases, leaving 11 bases between them.

The chain carries TRBV12-3 or TRBV12-4 and TRBJ1-6; D not certain. There are 13 residues in the CDR3. The V gene lost 5 bases and the J gene lost 9 bases, with 11 bases spanning the gap. CDR3 sequence reads: CASSNRASSPLHF. The CDR3 DNA reads TGTGCCAGCAGTAACAGAGCCTCTTCACCCCTCCACTTT.

This clone appeared once. The rearrangement uses TRBV28 and TRBJ1-2; D gene uncertain. V was cut by 3 bases and J by 7 bases, with 12 bases left in between. The CDR3 is 13 residues long. Germline V gene sequence: CDR1 MDHEN, CDR2 SYDVKM. CDR3 amino acids: CASSLVVNGGYTF. CDR3 sequence (DNA): TGTGCCAGCAGTTTGGTAGTAAACGGTGGCTACACCTTC.

The chain links TRBV20-1 to TRBJ2-1; TRBD2 matches at 10 bases. This CDR3 spans 14 amino acids. V was clipped by 3 bases and J by 7 bases; unmatched bases: 6. CDR1 is DFQATT and CDR2 is SNEGSKA in the germline V gene (reference sequence). The DNA of the CDR3 is TGCAGTGCTAGTAAAAGCGGGAGGGTGAATGAGCAGTTCTTC. Translating gives CSASKSGRVNEQFF.

The chain's CDR3 is CASSSSATSRGADTQYF. CDR3 nucleotide sequence: TGTGCCAGCAGCTCCTCCGCGACCTCCCGGGGAGCAGATACGCAGTATTTT. This sequence joins TRBV7-9 and TRBJ2-3, with D possibly matching TRBD2 (5 bases). With 4 bases removed from V and 4 bases from J, the gap between germline ends came to 21 bases. The length of the CDR3 is 17 residues. Germline-derived CDR1 and CDR2 are SEHNR and FQNEAQ (reference sequence).

V is TRBV3-1 (or the pseudogene TRBV3-2) and J is TRBJ2-2; TRBD2 matches 7 bases. V trimming: 4 bases; J trimming: 1 base; junction bases outside the gene matches: 0. The CDR3 runs 14 residues. CDR1 and CDR2 (germline): LGHDT, YNNKEL (reference sequence). The CDR3 region has the DNA TGTGCCAGCAGCCGCGGGGGGAACACCGGGGAGCTGTTTTTT. Translated, it gives CASSRGGNTGELFF.

About this clone itself: Other DNA sequences of this sample code for an identical CDR3. This chain connects TRBV9 to TRBJ1-2, with TRBD1 matching over 9 bases. Germline-derived CDR1 and CDR2 are SGDLS and YYNGEE. The CDR3 is made up of 14 amino acids. The junction had 2 bases not matched to a gene; V was cut back by 3 bases and J by 2 bases. The DNA for the CDR3 is TGTGCCAGCAGCGGAGGGACAGGGAACTATGGCTACACCTTC. This gives the protein CASSGGTGNYGYTF.

The chain uses TRBV15 and TRBJ2-3, with TRBD2 matching 11 bases. Germline lookup yields CDR1 LNHNV and CDR2 YYDKDF (reference sequence). This CDR3 comprises 16 residues. V shed 3 bases and J 2 bases; nucleotides not matched to a gene: 4. The CDR3 DNA reads TGTGCCACCAGCAGGGGACTAGCGGACAACACAGATACGCAGTATTTT. This gives the protein CATSRGLADNTDTQYF.

The chain recombines TRBV6-5 with TRBJ2-5, with 8 bases identical to TRBD1. The germline CDR1 and CDR2 sequences are MNHEY and SVGAGI. The CDR3 loop spans 13 amino acids. J gave up 4 bases and V 5 bases, and 3 bases lay outside the gene matches. The CDR3 DNA is TGTGCCAGCAGTAGGACAGGGTTAGAGACCCAGTACTTC. Protein product: CASSRTGLETQYF.

The chain combines TRBV5-6 with TRBJ2-7, with D possibly being TRBD1 (6 bases). Trimming cost V 4 bases and J 4 bases, with 12 bases left between them. CDR3 length: 13 residues. Germline CDR1 reads SGHDT; CDR2 reads YYEEEE. The CDR3 bases are TGTGCCAGCAGCCTGGGGGCCGGTTACGAGCAGTACTTC. The encoded protein is CASSLGAGYEQYF. The complete variable domain, with remaining parts taken from reference TRBV5-6 and TRBJ2-7, reads DAGVTQSPTHLIKTRGQQVTLRCSPKSGHDTVSWYQQALGQGPQFIFQYYEEEERQRGNFPDRFSGHQFPNYSSELNVNALLLGDSALYLCASSLGAGYEQYFGPGTRLTVT.

The chain joins TRBV7-2 to TRBJ1-4; the D gene is possibly TRBD1 (6 bases). The CDR3 extends over 14 amino acids. Trimming stripped 5 bases from V and 10 bases from J, with 17 bases between. CDR1 SGHTA and CDR2 FQGNSA come from the germline V gene. CDR3 nucleotides: TGTGCCAGCAGCAGTACAGGGCCCGACGGAAAACTGTTTTTT. It yields the protein CASSSTGPDGKLFF.

V usage is TRBV28 and J usage is TRBJ2-7; 9 bases are shared with TRBD1. Germline V gives CDR1 MDHEN, CDR2 SYDVKM. V dropped 6 bases and J dropped 6; count of bases not matched to a gene: 12. This CDR3 spans 15 amino acids. The CDR3 loop is CASSPPGTGYGEQYF. The CDR3 nucleotides read TGTGCCAGCAGCCCGCCCGGGACAGGGTATGGCGAGCAGTACTTC.

The gene calls are TRBV7-3 and TRBJ2-1; 12 nucleotides line up with TRBD2. CDR3 size: 15 residues. Germline loops: CDR1 SGHTA, CDR2 FQGTGA. V was clipped by 5 bases and J by 7 bases; unmatched bases: 6. The CDR3 protein is CASSPQTSGRNEQFF. CDR3 bases: TGTGCCAGCAGCCCGCAAACTAGCGGGAGGAATGAGCAGTTCTTC. The entire variable domain, with the rest obtained from reference TRBV7-3 and TRBJ2-1, is as follows: GAGVSQTPSNKVTEKGKYVELRCDPISGHTALYWYRQSLGQGPEFLIYFQGTGAADDSGLPNDRFFAVRPEGSVSTLKIQRTERGDSAVYLCASSPQTSGRNEQFFGPGTRLTVL.